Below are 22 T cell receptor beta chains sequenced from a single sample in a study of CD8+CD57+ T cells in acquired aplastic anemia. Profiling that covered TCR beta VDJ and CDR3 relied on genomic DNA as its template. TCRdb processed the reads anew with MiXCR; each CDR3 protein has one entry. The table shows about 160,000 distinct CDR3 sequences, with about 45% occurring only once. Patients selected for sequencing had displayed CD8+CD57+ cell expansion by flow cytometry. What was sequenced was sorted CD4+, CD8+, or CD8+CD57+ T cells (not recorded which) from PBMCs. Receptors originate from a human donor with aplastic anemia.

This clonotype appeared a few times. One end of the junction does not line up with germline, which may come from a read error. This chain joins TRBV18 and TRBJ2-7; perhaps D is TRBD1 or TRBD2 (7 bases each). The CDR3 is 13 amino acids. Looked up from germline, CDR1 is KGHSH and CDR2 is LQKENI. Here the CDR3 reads CANSPQGGREQYF. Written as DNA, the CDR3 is TGTGCCAACTCACCCCAGGGGGGGAGGGAGCAGTACTTC.

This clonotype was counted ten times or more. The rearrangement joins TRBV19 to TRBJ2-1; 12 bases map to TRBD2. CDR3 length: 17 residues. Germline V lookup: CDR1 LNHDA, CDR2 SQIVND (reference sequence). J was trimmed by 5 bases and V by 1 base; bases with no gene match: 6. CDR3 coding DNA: TGTGCCAGTAGTATAGTCCTGACTAGCGGGAGTGACAATGAGCAGTTCTTC. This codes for CASSIVLTSGSDNEQFF.

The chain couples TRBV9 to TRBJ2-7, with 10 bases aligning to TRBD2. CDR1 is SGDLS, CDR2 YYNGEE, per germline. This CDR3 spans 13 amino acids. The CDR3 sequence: CASQPSGGGEQYF. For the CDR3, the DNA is TGTGCTAGCCAGCCTAGCGGGGGCGGGGAGCAGTACTTC.

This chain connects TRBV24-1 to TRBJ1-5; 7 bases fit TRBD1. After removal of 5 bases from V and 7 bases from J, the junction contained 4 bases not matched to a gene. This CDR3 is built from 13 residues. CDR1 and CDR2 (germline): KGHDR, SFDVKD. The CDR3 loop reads CATSAGGGQPQHF. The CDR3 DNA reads TGTGCCACCAGTGCAGGGGGTGGCCAGCCCCAGCATTTT.

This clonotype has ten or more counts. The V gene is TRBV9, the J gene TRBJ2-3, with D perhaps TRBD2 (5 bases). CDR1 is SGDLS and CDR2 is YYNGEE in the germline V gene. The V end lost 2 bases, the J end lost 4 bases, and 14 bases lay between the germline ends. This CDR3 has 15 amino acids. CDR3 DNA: TGTGCCAGCAGCGTCCGGTCTAGCCTCCCAGATACGCAGTATTTT. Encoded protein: CASSVRSSLPDTQYF.

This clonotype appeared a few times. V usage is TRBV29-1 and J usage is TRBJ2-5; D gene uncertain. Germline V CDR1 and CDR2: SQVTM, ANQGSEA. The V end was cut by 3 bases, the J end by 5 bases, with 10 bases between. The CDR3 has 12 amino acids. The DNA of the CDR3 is TGCAGCGTTGAGGAACTGGCGGAGACCCAGTACTTC. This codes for CSVEELAETQYF.

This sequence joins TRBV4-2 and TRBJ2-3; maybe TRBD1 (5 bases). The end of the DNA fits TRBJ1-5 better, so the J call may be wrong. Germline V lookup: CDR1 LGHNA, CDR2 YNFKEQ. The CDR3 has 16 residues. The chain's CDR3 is CASSLPVTASTDTQHF. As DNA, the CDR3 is TGTGCCAGCAGCCTGCCCGTGACAGCCTCCACAGATACGCAGCATTTT.

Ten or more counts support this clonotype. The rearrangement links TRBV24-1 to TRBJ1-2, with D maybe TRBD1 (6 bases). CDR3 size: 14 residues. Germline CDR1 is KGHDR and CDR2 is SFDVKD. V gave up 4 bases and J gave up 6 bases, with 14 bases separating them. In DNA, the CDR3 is TGTGCCACCAGTGACGACAGGAACTGGGATGGCTACACCTTC. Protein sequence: CATSDDRNWDGYTF.

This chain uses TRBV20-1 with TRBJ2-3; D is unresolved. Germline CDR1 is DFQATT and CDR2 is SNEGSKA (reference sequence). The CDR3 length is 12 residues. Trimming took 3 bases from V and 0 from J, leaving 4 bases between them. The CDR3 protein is CSARESTDTQYF. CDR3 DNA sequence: TGCAGTGCTAGGGAAAGCACAGATACGCAGTATTTT.

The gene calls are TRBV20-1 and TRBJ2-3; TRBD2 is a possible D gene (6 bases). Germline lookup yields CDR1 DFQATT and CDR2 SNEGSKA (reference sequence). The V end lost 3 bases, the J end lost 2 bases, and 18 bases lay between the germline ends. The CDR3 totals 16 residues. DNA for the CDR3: TGCAGTGCTAGTGGGCCCCTGGCGGGGCCCACAGATACGCAGTATTTT. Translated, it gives CSASGPLAGPTDTQYF.

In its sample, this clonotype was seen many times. CDR3 DNA sequence: TGTGCCACCCAAAGGACTAGCGGGATGAATGAGCAGTTCTTC. Its protein is CATQRTSGMNEQFF. The chain uses TRBV19 and TRBJ2-1, with 12 bases fitting TRBD2. The CDR3 spans 14 residues. Germline values: CDR1 LNHDA, CDR2 SQIVND (reference sequence). Trimming took 10 bases from V and 7 from J; bases not matched to a gene: 8.

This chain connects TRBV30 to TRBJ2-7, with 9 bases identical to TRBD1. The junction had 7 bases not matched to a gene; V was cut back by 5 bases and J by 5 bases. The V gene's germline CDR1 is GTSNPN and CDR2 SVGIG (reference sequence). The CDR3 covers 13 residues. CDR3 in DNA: TGTGCCTGGGGGGGGACAGGGCCAAACGAGCAGTACTTC. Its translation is CAWGGTGPNEQYF. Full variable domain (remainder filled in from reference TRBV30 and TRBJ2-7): SQTIHQWPATLVQPVGSPLSLECTVEGTSNPNLYWYRQAAGRGLQLLFYSVGIGQISSEVPQNLSASRPQDRQFILSSKKLLLSDSGFYLCAWGGTGPNEQYFGPGTRLTVT.

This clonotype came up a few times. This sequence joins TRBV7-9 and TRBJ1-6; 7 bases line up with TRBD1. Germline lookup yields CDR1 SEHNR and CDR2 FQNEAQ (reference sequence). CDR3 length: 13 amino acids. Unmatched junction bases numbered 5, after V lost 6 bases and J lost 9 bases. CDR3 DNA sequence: TGTGCCAGCAGTCGCGGGACAGCTTCACCCCTCCACTTT. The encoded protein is CASSRGTASPLHF.

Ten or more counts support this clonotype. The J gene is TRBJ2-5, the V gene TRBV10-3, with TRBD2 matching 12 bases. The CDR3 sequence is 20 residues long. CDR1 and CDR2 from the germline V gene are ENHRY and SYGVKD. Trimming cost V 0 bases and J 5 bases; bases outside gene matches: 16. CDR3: CAISESRGRGGLAGLETQYF. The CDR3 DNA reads TGTGCCATCAGTGAGTCGAGAGGCAGGGGAGGACTAGCGGGATTGGAGACCCAGTACTTC.

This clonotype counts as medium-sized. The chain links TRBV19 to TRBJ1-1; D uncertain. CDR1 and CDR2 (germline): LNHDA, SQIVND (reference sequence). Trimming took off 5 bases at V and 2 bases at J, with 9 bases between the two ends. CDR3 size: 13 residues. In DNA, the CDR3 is TGTGCCAGTAGTTTATCCAGAAACACTGAAGCTTTCTTT. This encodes CASSLSRNTEAFF.

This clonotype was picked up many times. The CDR3 is CASIPRTNEKLFF. CDR3 DNA: TGTGCCAGTATACCTCGTACTAATGAAAAACTGTTTTTT. The chain joins TRBV7-9 to TRBJ1-4; D uncertain. This CDR3 contains 13 residues. Looked up from germline, CDR1 is SEHNR and CDR2 is FQNEAQ (reference sequence). V was shortened by 9 bases and J by 2 bases, with 10 bases between the two germline ends.

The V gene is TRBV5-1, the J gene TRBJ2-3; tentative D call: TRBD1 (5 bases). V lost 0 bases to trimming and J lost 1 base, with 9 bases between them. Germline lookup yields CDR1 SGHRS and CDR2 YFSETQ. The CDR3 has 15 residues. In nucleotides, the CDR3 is TGCGCCAGCAGCTTGGCCGGCAGGGGCACAGATACGCAGTATTTT. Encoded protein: CASSLAGRGTDTQYF.

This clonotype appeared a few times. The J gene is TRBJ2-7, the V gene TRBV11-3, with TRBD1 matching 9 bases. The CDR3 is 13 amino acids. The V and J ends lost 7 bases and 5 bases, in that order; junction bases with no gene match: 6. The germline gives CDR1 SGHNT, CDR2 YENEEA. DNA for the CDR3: TGTGCCAGCACGACAGGGGGTAGGGACGAGCAGTACTTC. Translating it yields CASTTGGRDEQYF.

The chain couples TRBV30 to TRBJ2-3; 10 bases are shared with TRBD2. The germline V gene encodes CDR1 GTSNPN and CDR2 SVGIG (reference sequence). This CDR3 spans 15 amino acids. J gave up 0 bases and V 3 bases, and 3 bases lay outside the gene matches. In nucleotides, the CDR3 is TGTGCCTGGAGCGGTAGCGGGAGGAGCACAGATACGCAGTATTTT. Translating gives CAWSGSGRSTDTQYF.

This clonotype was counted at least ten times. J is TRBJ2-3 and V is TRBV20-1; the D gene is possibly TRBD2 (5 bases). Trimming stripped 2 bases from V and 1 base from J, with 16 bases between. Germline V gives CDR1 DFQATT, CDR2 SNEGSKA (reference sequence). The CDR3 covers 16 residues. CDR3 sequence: CSARSEGTYGTDTQYF. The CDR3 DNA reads TGCAGTGCTAGATCTGAGGGAACCTACGGCACAGATACGCAGTATTTT.

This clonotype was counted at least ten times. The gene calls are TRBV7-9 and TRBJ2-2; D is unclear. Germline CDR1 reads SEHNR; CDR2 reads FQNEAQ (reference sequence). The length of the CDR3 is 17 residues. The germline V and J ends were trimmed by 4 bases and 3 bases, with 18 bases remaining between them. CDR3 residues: CASSSYPQTKDTGELFF. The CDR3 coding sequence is TGTGCCAGCAGCTCCTACCCACAAACCAAGGACACCGGGGAGCTGTTTTTT. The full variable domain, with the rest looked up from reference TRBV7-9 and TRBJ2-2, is DTGVSQNPRHKITKRGQNVTFRCDPISEHNRLYWYRQTLGQGPEFLTYFQNEAQLEKSRLLSDRFSAERPKGSFSTLEIQRTEQGDSAMYLCASSSYPQTKDTGELFFGEGSRLTVL.

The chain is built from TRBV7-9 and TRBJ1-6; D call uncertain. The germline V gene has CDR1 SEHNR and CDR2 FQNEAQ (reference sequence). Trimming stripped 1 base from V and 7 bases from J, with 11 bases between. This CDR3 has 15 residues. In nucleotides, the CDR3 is TGTGCCAGCAGCTTAGGAGGGTTAGAGAATTCACCCCTCCACTTT. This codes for CASSLGGLENSPLHF.